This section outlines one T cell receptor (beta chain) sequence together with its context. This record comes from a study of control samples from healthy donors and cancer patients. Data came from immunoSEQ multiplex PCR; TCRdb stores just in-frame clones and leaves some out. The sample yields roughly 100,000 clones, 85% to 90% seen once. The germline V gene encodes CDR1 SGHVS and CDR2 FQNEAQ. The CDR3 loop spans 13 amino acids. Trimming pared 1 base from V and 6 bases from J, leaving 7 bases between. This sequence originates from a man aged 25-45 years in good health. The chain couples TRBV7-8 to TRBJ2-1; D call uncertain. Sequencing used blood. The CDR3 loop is CASSLGPLNEQFF. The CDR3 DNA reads TGTGCCAGCAGCTTAGGACCCCTCAATGAGCAGTTCTTC.